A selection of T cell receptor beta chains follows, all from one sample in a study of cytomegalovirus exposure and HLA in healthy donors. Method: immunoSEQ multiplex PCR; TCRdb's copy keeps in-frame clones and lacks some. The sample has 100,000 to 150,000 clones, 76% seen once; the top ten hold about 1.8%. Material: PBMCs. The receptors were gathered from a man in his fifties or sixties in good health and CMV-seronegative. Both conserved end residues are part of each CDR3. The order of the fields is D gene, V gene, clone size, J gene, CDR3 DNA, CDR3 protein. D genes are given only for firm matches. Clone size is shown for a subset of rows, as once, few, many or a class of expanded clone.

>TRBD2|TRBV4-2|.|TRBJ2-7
TGTGCCAGCAGCCATAGCGGGGTTGGCGAGCAGTACTTC
CASSHSGVGEQYF
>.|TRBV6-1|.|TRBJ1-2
TGTGCCAGCAGTGAAAACGAGGGAGCCTATGGCTACACCTTC
CASSENEGAYGYTF
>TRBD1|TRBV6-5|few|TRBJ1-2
TGTGCCAGCAGTTACACCGGACAGGATGGCTACACCTTC
CASSYTGQDGYTF
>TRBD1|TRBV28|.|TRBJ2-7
TGTGCCAGCACGGGACAGGTTCTATCGGTGGGCTACGAGCAGTACTTC
CASTGQVLSVGYEQYF
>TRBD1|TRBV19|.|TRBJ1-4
TGTGCCAGTAGTATGGACAGGGTGGATGAAAAACTGTTTTTT
CASSMDRVDEKLFF
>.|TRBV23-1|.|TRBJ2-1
TGCGCCAGCAGTCGTGGACAGGCCGGGGGTGAGCAGTTCTTC
CASSRGQAGGEQFF
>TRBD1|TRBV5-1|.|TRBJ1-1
TGCGCCAGCAGCCCAACAGGGGAGGAGAGCACTGAAGCTTTCTTT
CASSPTGEESTEAFF
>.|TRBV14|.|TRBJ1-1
TGTGCCAGCAGCCAAGATTGGTGGTCAGGTTCCCTTGAAGCTTTCTTT
CASSQDWWSGSLEAFF
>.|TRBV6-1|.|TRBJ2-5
TGTGCCAGCAGTTTGGGGGCGCAGGGGACCCAGTACTTC
CASSLGAQGTQYF
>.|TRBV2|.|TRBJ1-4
TGTGCCAGCAGAGGTAGCGCTAATGAAAAACTGTTTTTT
CASRGSANEKLFF
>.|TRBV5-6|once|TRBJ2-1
TGTGCCAGCAAGCCCTCATCCTACAATGAGCAGTTCTTC
CASKPSSYNEQFF
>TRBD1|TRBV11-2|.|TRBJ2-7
TGTGCCAGCAGATCTACAGGGGGTCGCTACGAGCAGTACTTC
CASRSTGGRYEQYF
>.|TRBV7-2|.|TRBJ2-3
TGTGCCAGCAGCTGGGGGCCGGGAGATACGCAGTATTTT
CASSWGPGDTQYF
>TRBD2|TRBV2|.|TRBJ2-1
TGTGCCAGCAGTCGACTAGCGGGGGGAGACAATGAGCAGTTCTTC
CASSRLAGGDNEQFF
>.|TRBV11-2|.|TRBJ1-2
TGTGCCAGCAGCTTAGTAGAGGGCGGTGGCTACACCTTC
CASSLVEGGGYTF
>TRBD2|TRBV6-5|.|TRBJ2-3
TGTGCCAGCAAGCGGGGTAGCACAGATACGCAGTATTTT
CASKRGSTDTQYF
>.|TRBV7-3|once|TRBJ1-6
TGTGCCAGCAGCACGGACGGGGATTCACCCCTCCACTTT
CASSTDGDSPLHF
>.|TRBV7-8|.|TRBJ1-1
TGTGCCAGCAGCGCCGCCTCATATCGGGGCACTGAAGCTTTCTTT
CASSAASYRGTEAFF
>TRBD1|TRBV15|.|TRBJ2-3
TGTGCCACCAGCAGAGATCAGGGGGCCAGTCAAACTAGCACAGATACGCAGTATTTT
CATSRDQGASQTSTDTQYF
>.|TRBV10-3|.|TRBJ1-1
TGTGCCATCAGTGAAAACAGGGACGACACTGAAGCTTTCTTT
CAISENRDDTEAFF
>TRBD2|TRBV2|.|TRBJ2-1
TGTGCCAGCAGGTGGACTAGCGAGATTGTCCCCTACAATGAGCAGTTCTTC
CASRWTSEIVPYNEQFF
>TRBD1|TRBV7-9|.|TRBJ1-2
TGTTCCAGCAGCACCTGGACAGGGGCTGACTATGGCTACACCTTC
CSSSTWTGADYGYTF
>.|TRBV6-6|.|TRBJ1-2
TGTGCCAGCAGGGGGCGGGACAACTATGGCTACACCTTC
CASRGRDNYGYTF
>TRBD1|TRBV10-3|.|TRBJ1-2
TGTGCCATCCTCGGGGACAGGGGGTTTGGTTACACCTTC
CAILGDRGFGYTF
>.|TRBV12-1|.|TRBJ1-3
TGTGCCAGCAGCACCTGGACGGACGGAGGGCATTTGGATTTT
CASSTWTDGGHLDF
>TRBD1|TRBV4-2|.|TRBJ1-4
TGTGCCAGCAGCCAAGATCAGCAGGGGGGCCTCCCCGGGAAACTGTTTTTT
CASSQDQQGGLPGKLFF
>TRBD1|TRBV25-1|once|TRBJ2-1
TGTGCCAGCAGTGACAGGGGGCGCGGGAATGAGCAGTTCTTC
CASSDRGRGNEQFF
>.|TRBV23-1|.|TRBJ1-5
TGCGCCAGCAGTCAATCCGGTTTAGAAAGCAATCAGCCCCAGCATTTT
CASSQSGLESNQPQHF
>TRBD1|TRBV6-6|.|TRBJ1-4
TGTGCCAGCAGTTACCGTGTCCGGGACAGGGTTGAAAAACTGTTTTTT
CASSYRVRDRVEKLFF
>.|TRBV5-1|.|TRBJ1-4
TGCGCCAGCAGCTTGGGGACAGCAACTAATGAAAAACTGTTTTTT
CASSLGTATNEKLFF
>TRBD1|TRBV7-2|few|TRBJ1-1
TGTGCCAGCAGCTGGGACAGGAGACTGAACACTGAAGCTTTCTTT
CASSWDRRLNTEAFF
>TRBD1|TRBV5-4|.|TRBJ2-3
TGTGCCAGCAGCAGACAGGGGGCGACAGATACGCAGTATTTT
CASSRQGATDTQYF
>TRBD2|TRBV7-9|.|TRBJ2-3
TGTGCCAGCAGCTTAATTAGCGGGGCGTACACAGATACGCAGTATTTT
CASSLISGAYTDTQYF
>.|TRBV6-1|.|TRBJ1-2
TGTGCCAGCAGTGAAGCCAGGGAGGGCTCCCTGAATGGCTACACCTTC
CASSEAREGSLNGYTF
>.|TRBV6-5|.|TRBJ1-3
TGTGCCAGCAGTCCCGGGACTCATGGAAACACCATATATTTT
CASSPGTHGNTIYF
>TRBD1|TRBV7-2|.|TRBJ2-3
TGTGCCAGCAGCCCAGGACAGGGCCTTCCAGATACGCAGTATTTT
CASSPGQGLPDTQYF
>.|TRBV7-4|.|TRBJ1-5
TGTGCCAGCAGCTTAAGTAGCCCCCCGAGCAATCAGCCCCAGCATTTT
CASSLSSPPSNQPQHF
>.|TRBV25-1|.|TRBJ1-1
TGTGCCAGCAGTGAATCTAAGCGTGGCGGAGACACTGAAGCTTTCTTT
CASSESKRGGDTEAFF
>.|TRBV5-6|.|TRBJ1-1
TGTGCCAGCAGCTTGATTTCAGGGGCTGAAGCTTTCTTT
CASSLISGAEAFF
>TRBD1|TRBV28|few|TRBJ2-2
TGTGCCAGCAGTTTCGAACAGGGGCTAAACACCGGGGAGCTGTTTTTT
CASSFEQGLNTGELFF
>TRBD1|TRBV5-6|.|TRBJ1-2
TGTGCCAGCAGCTCCCCACAGGGGAACTATGGCTACACCTTC
CASSSPQGNYGYTF
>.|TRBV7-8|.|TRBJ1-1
TGTGCCAGCAGCTCGAGAGGGGGGGTGGGGAACACTGAAGCTTTCTTT
CASSSRGGVGNTEAFF
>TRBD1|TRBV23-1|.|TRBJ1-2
TGCGCCAGCAGTCAAGGGACAGGAGGAAATGGCTACACCTTC
CASSQGTGGNGYTF
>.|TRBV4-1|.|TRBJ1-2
TGCGCCAGCAGCCGCCCCGAACTCACTAACTATGGCTACACCTTC
CASSRPELTNYGYTF
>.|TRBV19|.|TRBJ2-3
TGTGCCAGTACTCAATCCGAGGTGACAGATACGCAGTATTTT
CASTQSEVTDTQYF
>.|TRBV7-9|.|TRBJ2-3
TGTGCCAGCAGCCCGCAGGAAGATACGCAGTATTTT
CASSPQEDTQYF
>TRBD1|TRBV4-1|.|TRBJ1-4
TGCGCCAGCAGCCAAGACCGGGACAGAGCTAATGAAAAACTGTTTTTT
CASSQDRDRANEKLFF
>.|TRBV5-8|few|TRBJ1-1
TGTGCCAGCAGCGTGGGGACTGACCACGTGGAAGCTTTCTTT
CASSVGTDHVEAFF
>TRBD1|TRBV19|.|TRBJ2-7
TGTGCCAGTAGTATGGGCTCCGGACAGGGGGACGAGCAGTACTTC
CASSMGSGQGDEQYF
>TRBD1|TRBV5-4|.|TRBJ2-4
TGTGCCAGCAGCTTGGGACAGGGGGGATCCAAAAACATTCAGTACTTC
CASSLGQGGSKNIQYF
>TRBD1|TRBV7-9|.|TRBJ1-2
TGTGCCAGCAGCGGACAGGGGAATAACTATGGCTACACCTTC
CASSGQGNNYGYTF
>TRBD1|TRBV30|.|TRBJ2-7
TGTGCCTTCAACCCCGCAGGGGGCTTCTACGAGCAGTACTTC
CAFNPAGGFYEQYF
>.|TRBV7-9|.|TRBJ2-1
TGTGCCAGCAGCTTACAGGGATACAATGAGCAGTTCTTC
CASSLQGYNEQFF
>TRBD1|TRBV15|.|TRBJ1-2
TGTGCCACCAGCGAACGGACAGGCCCTAGGGATGGCTACACCTTC
CATSERTGPRDGYTF